Presented here are 23 T cell receptor beta chains from one specimen sequenced in a study of technical replicates of blood from several donors. Method: immunoSEQ multiplex PCR; TCRdb's copy keeps in-frame clones and lacks some. The top ten clones hold 0.36% of a sample with 75,000 to 95,000 clones, 90% to 96% of them seen once. Input material: T cells isolated from PBMCs. The receptors come from a human donor in good health.

This chain links TRBV9 with TRBJ2-7; TRBD2 aligns across 9 bases. CDR1 is SGDLS, CDR2 YYNGEE, per germline. The CDR3 totals 15 residues. The V and J ends lost 0 bases and 2 bases, in that order; junction bases with no gene match: 3. The CDR3 loop reads CASSVGTSATYEQYF. For the CDR3, the DNA is TGTGCCAGCAGCGTAGGGACTAGCGCGACCTACGAGCAGTACTTC.

The chain uses TRBV9 and TRBJ2-1; TRBD2 aligns across 9 bases. CDR1 and CDR2 (germline): SGDLS, YYNGEE. The CDR3 spans 17 residues. With V trimmed by 0 bases and J by 5 bases, 9 bases remained unmatched. This CDR3 is CASSVVGEREVHNEQFF. The DNA of the CDR3 is TGTGCCAGCAGCGTAGTGGGTGAGCGGGAGGTTCACAATGAGCAGTTCTTC.

The rearrangement links TRBV7-2 to TRBJ2-7, with 7 bases fitting TRBD1. V shed 4 bases and J 6 bases; nucleotides not matched to a gene: 18. The germline gives CDR1 SGHTA, CDR2 FQGNSA. This CDR3 comprises 17 residues. CDR3 bases: TGTGCCAGCAGCTCGAGTGTAGGGACAGCTTTCCCTCGCGAGCAGTACTTC. Translating it yields CASSSSVGTAFPREQYF. Full variable domain (missing parts from reference TRBV7-2 and TRBJ2-7): GAGVSQSPSNKVTEKGKDVELRCDPISGHTALYWYRQSLGQGLEFLIYFQGNSAPDKSGLPSDRFSAERTGGSVSTLTIQRTQQEDSAVYLCASSSSVGTAFPREQYFGPGTRLTVT.

The genes are TRBV6-1 and TRBJ2-7; 8 bases match TRBD1. The CDR3 is 14 residues long. V trimming: 3 bases; J trimming: 3 bases; junction bases outside the gene matches: 4. The germline gives CDR1 MNHNS, CDR2 SASEGT. This chain's CDR3 is CASSDSTGGYEQYF. The CDR3 coding sequence is TGTGCCAGCAGTGATTCTACAGGGGGCTACGAGCAGTACTTC.

The genes are TRBV7-8 and TRBJ2-1; 8 bases map to TRBD2. The V and J ends lost 5 bases and 0 bases, in that order; junction bases with no gene match: 6. Germline V CDR1 and CDR2: SGHVS, FQNEAQ. The CDR3 contains 16 residues. CDR3 protein: CASSLYSGNSYNEQFF. The CDR3 nucleotides read TGTGCCAGCAGCCTATATAGCGGGAACTCCTACAATGAGCAGTTCTTC. Full variable domain (outside the CDR3, taken from reference TRBV7-8 and TRBJ2-1): GAGVSQSPRYKVAKRGQDVALRCDPISGHVSLFWYQQALGQGPEFLTYFQNEAQLDKSGLPSDRFFAERPEGSVSTLKIQRTQQEDSAVYLCASSLYSGNSYNEQFFGPGTRLTVL.

The chain links TRBV30 to TRBJ1-2; 7 positions match TRBD1. V was clipped by 8 bases and J by 3 bases; unmatched bases: 6. The V gene's germline CDR1 is GTSNPN and CDR2 SVGIG (reference sequence). CDR3 length equals 12 residues. CDR3 sequence reads: CAGPTGDYGYTF. For the CDR3, the DNA is TGTGCCGGGCCTACAGGGGACTATGGCTACACCTTC.

The V gene is TRBV7-3, the J gene TRBJ1-2; TRBD1 matches 8 bases. Germline CDR1 and CDR2: SGHTA and FQGTGA. V shed 1 base and J 7 bases; nucleotides not matched to a gene: 11. The CDR3 sequence is 16 residues long. The CDR3 here is CASSLRRTGPRSGYTF. The DNA of the CDR3 is TGTGCCAGCAGCTTAAGGCGGACAGGGCCCCGGAGTGGCTACACCTTC.

V gene TRBV18 combines with J gene TRBJ2-7; a weak D match, TRBD1 (5 bases). The CDR3 has 14 residues. Trimming removed 3 bases from V and 2 bases from J, with 11 bases in between. In germline, CDR1 is KGHSH, CDR2 LQKENI. The CDR3 loop reads CASSPADRPYEQYF. CDR3 in DNA: TGTGCCAGCTCACCCGCTGACAGACCCTACGAGCAGTACTTC.

The V gene is TRBV4-2, the J gene TRBJ1-5; no clear D gene. V lost 3 bases, J lost 7 bases, and 10 bases lay in between. The CDR3 has 13 amino acids. Germline lookup yields CDR1 LGHNA and CDR2 YNFKEQ. The CDR3 coding sequence is TGTGCCAGCAGCCACGAGGGTTGGCAGCCCCAGCATTTT. It is translated as CASSHEGWQPQHF.

The table lists this clone with a count of one. This chain uses TRBV28 with TRBJ2-5; possibly TRBD2 for D (6 bases). CDR3 length: 15 amino acids. In germline, CDR1 is MDHEN, CDR2 SYDVKM. The V gene lost 2 bases and the J gene lost 4 bases, with 14 bases spanning the gap. The CDR3: CASSLSGGPGETQYF. In DNA form, the CDR3 reads TGTGCCAGCAGTTTAAGCGGAGGGCCGGGAGAGACCCAGTACTTC.

The chain recombines TRBV25-1 with TRBJ1-1, with TRBD1 matching 7 bases. The CDR3 covers 16 residues. Looked up from germline, CDR1 is MGHDK and CDR2 is SYGVNS. Trimming cost V 2 bases and J 4 bases; bases outside gene matches: 10. CDR3 amino acids: CASSEISTGAGTEAFF. DNA of the CDR3: TGTGCCAGCAGTGAAATTTCTACAGGGGCTGGCACTGAAGCTTTCTTT.

The gene calls are TRBV28 and TRBJ2-5; possibly TRBD1 for D (6 bases). The V gene lost 3 bases and the J gene lost 2 bases, with 13 bases spanning the gap. This CDR3 has 15 amino acids. Germline V gene lookup returns CDR1 MDHEN and CDR2 SYDVKM. CDR3 bases: TGTGCCAGCAGTTTTATGTGGCAGGGGCAAGAGACCCAGTACTTC. Its protein product is CASSFMWQGQETQYF.

V is TRBV6-1 and J is TRBJ1-4; D not resolved. This CDR3 comprises 15 residues. Germline CDR1 MNHNS, CDR2 SASEGT. Trimming removed 2 bases from V and 5 bases from J, with 12 bases in between. The CDR3 reads CASSENPSLNEKLFF. The CDR3 nucleotides read TGTGCCAGCAGTGAAAATCCCTCCCTAAATGAAAAACTGTTTTTT.

V is TRBV5-4 and J is TRBJ2-7; 8 bases line up with TRBD2. CDR1 and CDR2 from the germline V gene are SGHNT and YYREEE (reference sequence). Trimming at V came to 2 bases and at J to 4 bases, leaving 11 bases not matched to a gene. The CDR3 is made up of 16 amino acids. The CDR3 DNA follows: TGTGCCAGCAGCTTCAGTGCGGTAGCGGGAACGTACGAGCAGTACTTC. This sequence encodes CASSFSAVAGTYEQYF.

This clone showed up just once. The genes are TRBV4-1 and TRBJ2-3; the D is unclear. The CDR3 has 14 residues. Deletions cut 2 bases from V and 6 bases from J, with 12 bases between. CDR1 and CDR2 (germline): MGHRA, YSYEKL. CDR3 sequence (DNA): TGCGCCAGCAGCCAACCTTTTCCCGGGGATACGCAGTATTTT. This encodes CASSQPFPGDTQYF.

The chain recombines TRBV5-1 with TRBJ2-2; the D gene is possibly TRBD2 (6 bases). From germline, CDR1 is SGHRS and CDR2 YFSETQ. The CDR3 covers 15 residues. The ends were cut back, 1 base at V and 6 bases at J, with 13 bases in the middle. Written as DNA, the CDR3 is TGCGCCAGCAGCTTGTTGGCTAGCGTATCCGGGGAGCTGTTTTTT. It is translated as CASSLLASVSGELFF.

The chain employs TRBV30 and TRBJ1-2, with D tentatively TRBD1 (5 bases). CDR3 length: 12 residues. Germline V lookup: CDR1 GTSNPN, CDR2 SVGIG (reference sequence). Trimming left V 8 bases short and J 6 bases short, with 16 bases between. CDR3 region: CALDSGPDGYTF. CDR3 in DNA: TGTGCCCTCGACAGTGGGCCAGATGGCTACACCTTC. Complete variable domain (other parts from reference TRBV30 and TRBJ1-2): SQTIHQWPATLVQPVGSPLSLECTVEGTSNPNLYWYRQAAGRGLQLLFYSVGIGQISSEVPQNLSASRPQDRQFILSSKKLLLSDSGFYLCALDSGPDGYTFGSGTRLTVV.

This chain links TRBV5-6 with TRBJ2-7; D unclear. Looked up from germline, CDR1 is SGHDT and CDR2 is YYEEEE. The CDR3 consists of 12 residues. The ends were cut back, 1 base at V and 3 bases at J, with 5 bases in the middle. This chain's CDR3 is CASSLTHYEQYF. CDR3 DNA: TGTGCCAGCAGCTTGACTCACTACGAGCAGTACTTC.

This chain links TRBV28 with TRBJ2-7; TRBD1 matches at 8 bases. This CDR3 has 14 residues. Germline values: CDR1 MDHEN, CDR2 SYDVKM. J gave up 6 bases and V 1 base, and 5 bases lay outside the gene matches. In DNA, the CDR3 is TGTGCCAGCAGTTTATCTTCAGGGGGCATCGAGCAGTACTTC. Protein product: CASSLSSGGIEQYF.

The chain employs TRBV5-1 and TRBJ1-5; weak D call: TRBD1 (5 bases). Germline values: CDR1 SGHRS, CDR2 YFSETQ. The CDR3 spans 13 residues. V was clipped by 2 bases and J by 5 bases, with 8 bases between them. CDR3 sequence reads: CASSLQVDQPQHF. The DNA of the CDR3 is TGCGCCAGCAGCTTACAGGTTGATCAGCCCCAGCATTTT.

The J gene is TRBJ2-7, the V gene TRBV4-3, with D uncertain. The V and J ends lost 1 base and 1 base respectively, with 5 bases between them. Germline V gene data show CDR1 as LGHNA and CDR2 as YSLEER. The CDR3 covers 13 residues. CDR3 in amino acids: CASSQAVSYEQYF. The CDR3 coding sequence is TGCGCCAGCAGCCAAGCTGTTTCCTACGAGCAGTACTTC.

The V gene is TRBV2, the J gene TRBJ2-7; 7 bases agree with TRBD1. The CDR3 totals 14 residues. CDR1 and CDR2 from the germline V gene are SNHLY and FYNNEI. The J segment lost 0 bases and the V segment lost 5 bases, leaving 4 bases of the junction unmatched. CDR3 loop: CASSSGQVSYEQYF. CDR3 DNA sequence: TGTGCCAGCAGTTCAGGACAGGTCTCCTACGAGCAGTACTTC. Based on the CDR3 plus reference TRBV2 and TRBJ2-7, the full variable domain is EPEVTQTPSHQVTQMGQEVILRCVPISNHLYFYWYRQILGQKVEFLVSFYNNEISEKSEIFDDQFSVERPDGSNFTLKIRSTKLEDSAMYFCASSSGQVSYEQYFGPGTRLTVT.

V and J are TRBV27 and TRBJ2-7; 10 nucleotides agree with TRBD2. The CDR3 spans 14 residues. The ends lost 5 bases at V and 5 bases at J; junction bases unmatched: 6. Germline V gives CDR1 MNHEY, CDR2 SMNVEV (reference sequence). CDR3 amino acids: CASSRTSGINEQYF. The CDR3 nucleotides read TGTGCCAGCAGTCGAACTAGCGGGATCAACGAGCAGTACTTC.